This T cell receptor (beta chain) was retrieved from a study of blood T cell repertoires in COVID-19. As for the study in general: Samples came from the United States, Italy and Spain, spanning acute and convalescent COVID-19.

Generated by immunoSEQ multiplex PCR, the TCRdb table keeps only in-frame clones and is missing some. The sample includes 250,000 to 300,000 clones, 81% of them seen just once. This clone was counted only a few times. The CDR3 spans 13 residues. Trimming left V 5 bases short and J 4 bases short, with 11 bases between. The J gene is TRBJ1-2, the V gene TRBV12-3 or TRBV12-4; D may be TRBD1 (6 bases). This sequence originates from a woman in her sixties or seventies with active or convalescent COVID-19. The sequenced sample consisted of peripheral blood. The CDR3 reads CASSGTGPYGYTF. As DNA, the CDR3 is TGTGCCAGCAGTGGCACAGGGCCCTATGGCTACACCTTC.